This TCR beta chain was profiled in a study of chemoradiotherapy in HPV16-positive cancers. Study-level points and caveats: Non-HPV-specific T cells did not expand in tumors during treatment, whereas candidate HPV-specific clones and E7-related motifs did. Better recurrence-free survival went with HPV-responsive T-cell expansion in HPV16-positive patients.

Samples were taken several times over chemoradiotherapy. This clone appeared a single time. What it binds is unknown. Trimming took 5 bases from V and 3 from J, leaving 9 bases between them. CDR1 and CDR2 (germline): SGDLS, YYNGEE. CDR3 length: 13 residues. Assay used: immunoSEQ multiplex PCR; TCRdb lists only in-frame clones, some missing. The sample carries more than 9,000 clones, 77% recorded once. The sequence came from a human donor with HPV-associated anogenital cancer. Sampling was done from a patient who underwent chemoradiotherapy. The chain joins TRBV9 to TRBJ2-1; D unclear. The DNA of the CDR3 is TGTGCCAGCAGTCAGCGCCTCTACAATGAGCAGTTCTTC. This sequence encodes CASSQRLYNEQFF.